One and the same sample provided the 31 T cell receptor beta chains below, sequenced in a study of EBV T-cell therapy then PD-1 blockade in nasopharyngeal carcinoma. The table came from immunoSEQ multiplex PCR; TCRdb's copy has only in-frame clones and leaves some out. Of about 19,000 clones in the sample, around 82% were seen once. Described treatment: AdE1-LMPpoly-expanded autologous EBV-specific T-cell therapy followed by anti-PD-1 nivolumab. Their specific antigens are unknown. The input for sequencing was CD8+ T cells from blood, taken between days 30 and 35 from a patient whose treatment included autologous EBV-specific T cells and nivolumab. These receptors all come from a man between 35 and 55 years old with nasopharyngeal carcinoma.

This chain joins TRBV2 and TRBJ1-4, with 11 nucleotides matching TRBD1. CDR1 is SNHLY, CDR2 FYNNEI, per germline. This CDR3 contains 17 residues. V shed 7 bases and J 5 bases; nucleotides not matched to a gene: 12. The CDR3 spells CASILKRRDRGNEKLFF. The DNA of the CDR3 is TGTGCCAGCATTTTAAAGCGCCGGGACAGGGGGAATGAAAAACTGTTTTTT.

The chain is built from TRBV27 and TRBJ2-7; either TRBD1 or TRBD2 may supply D (6 bases each). Germline V lookup: CDR1 MNHEY, CDR2 SMNVEV (reference sequence). Trimming pared 5 bases from V and 6 bases from J, leaving 14 bases between. CDR3 length equals 13 residues. Written as DNA, the CDR3 is TGTGCCAGCAGTCAAACAGGGAGGCGCGAGCAGTACTTC. It is translated as CASSQTGRREQYF.

The gene calls are TRBV19 and TRBJ1-5; D call uncertain. This CDR3 contains 13 residues. Germline CDR1 and CDR2: LNHDA and SQIVND (reference sequence). V shed 6 bases and J shed 2 bases, with 8 bases lying between them. CDR3 coding DNA: TGTGCCAGTAGAGCCATGGGCAATCAGCCCCAGCATTTT. It translates to CASRAMGNQPQHF. The whole variable domain, remainder taken from reference TRBV19 and TRBJ1-5, is DGGITQSPKYLFRKEGQNVTLSCEQNLNHDAMYWYRQDPGQGLRLIYYSQIVNDFQKGDIAEGYSVSREKKESFPLTVTSAQKNPTAFYLCASRAMGNQPQHFGDGTRLSIL.

The rearrangement uses TRBV7-9 and TRBJ1-2; weak D call: TRBD1 (6 bases). The length of the CDR3 is 17 residues. V gave up 5 bases and J gave up 3 bases, with 22 bases separating them. Germline V gives CDR1 SEHNR, CDR2 FQNEAQ (reference sequence). CDR3: CASSQLGTPITDYGYTF. The CDR3 DNA reads TGTGCCAGCAGCCAGCTGGGGACACCTATAACTGACTATGGCTACACCTTC.

The chain uses TRBV5-8 and TRBJ2-1, with D tentatively TRBD1 or TRBD2 (5 bases each). V dropped 3 bases and J dropped 8 bases, with 18 bases sitting between them. CDR3 size: 15 residues. Germline values: CDR1 SGHTS, CDR2 YDEGEE. In DNA form, the CDR3 reads TGTGCCAGCAGCTCCGAGGGGCGGTTAGCCGATGAGCAGTTCTTC. Translating it yields CASSSEGRLADEQFF.

The V and J genes are TRBV9 and TRBJ1-1, with D possibly matching TRBD1 (6 bases). The CDR3 spans 13 residues. V lost 4 bases and J lost 4, with 11 bases in between. Germline V gives CDR1 SGDLS, CDR2 YYNGEE. DNA of the CDR3: TGTGCCAGCAGCCAGGGAGGGGGCACTGAAGCTTTCTTT. It encodes CASSQGGGTEAFF. The complete variable domain, with remaining parts taken from reference TRBV9 and TRBJ1-1, reads DSGVTQTPKHLITATGQRVTLRCSPRSGDLSVYWYQQSLDQGLQFLIQYYNGEERAKGNILERFSAQQFPDLHSELNLSSLELGDSALYFCASSQGGGTEAFFGQGTRLTVV.

The chain has TRBV7-9 and TRBJ2-7; maybe TRBD1 (6 bases). Germline-derived CDR1 and CDR2 are SEHNR and FQNEAQ (reference sequence). Trimming took off 5 bases at V and 3 bases at J, with 11 bases between the two ends. The CDR3 is 13 residues long. The CDR3 DNA follows: TGTGCCAGCAGCCGGGACACACGCTACGAGCAGTACTTC. Its protein product is CASSRDTRYEQYF.

The chain couples TRBV7-9 to TRBJ2-1, with a possible D match to TRBD2 (7 bases). V lost 0 bases, J lost 7 bases, and 13 bases lay in between. This CDR3 is built from 15 residues. Germline V gene sequence: CDR1 SEHNR, CDR2 FQNEAQ (reference sequence). CDR3 DNA: TGTGCCAGCAGCTTAGCGGACGGGGGGCTTAATGAGCAGTTCTTC. It translates to CASSLADGGLNEQFF.

This chain connects TRBV6-2 or TRBV6-3 to TRBJ1-1; unclear D gene. This CDR3 contains 13 residues. The V and J ends lost 2 bases and 1 base respectively, with 5 bases between them. Germline CDR1 reads MNHEY; CDR2 reads SVGEGT. The CDR3 sequence is CASSYLTNTEAFF. The CDR3, as DNA: TGTGCCAGCAGTTACCTGACGAACACTGAAGCTTTCTTT.

The rearrangement joins TRBV6-2 or TRBV6-3 to TRBJ1-1; no firm D call. The V end was cut by 2 bases, the J end by 4 bases, with 8 bases between. Looked up from germline, CDR1 is MNHEY and CDR2 is SVGEGT. The CDR3 is made up of 13 amino acids. The CDR3, as DNA: TGTGCCAGCAGTTACGGTGGGAGCACTGAAGCTTTCTTT. Its translation is CASSYGGSTEAFF.

The chain links TRBV6-2 or TRBV6-3 to TRBJ2-6; 7 bases fit TRBD2. V dropped 0 bases and J dropped 2; count of bases not matched to a gene: 1. The length of the CDR3 is 16 residues. Germline-derived CDR1 and CDR2 are MNHEY and SVGEGT. The CDR3 DNA follows: TGTGCCAGCAGTTACTCGGGGGGGGCTGGGGCCAACGTCCTGACTTTC. Protein sequence: CASSYSGGAGANVLTF.

This clone was recorded once. This chain uses TRBV9 with TRBJ2-3, with D unresolved. This CDR3 contains 14 residues. Germline values: CDR1 SGDLS, CDR2 YYNGEE. With 0 bases removed from V and 0 bases from J, the gap between germline ends came to 5 bases. CDR3: CASSVVGSTDTQYF. The DNA for the CDR3 is TGTGCCAGCAGCGTAGTGGGGAGCACAGATACGCAGTATTTT.

The genes are TRBV6-2 or TRBV6-3 and TRBJ2-6, with 9 bases matching TRBD1. Germline CDR1 reads MNHEY; CDR2 reads SVGEGT. CDR3 size: 18 residues. Germline trimming cut 8 bases from V and 0 bases from J; bases unmatched to any gene: 11. The CDR3 bases are TGTGCCAGCGGCCCCGGGACAGGGTATACCTCTGGGGCCAACGTCCTGACTTTC. Protein: CASGPGTGYTSGANVLTF.

The rearrangement joins TRBV27 to TRBJ2-3; maybe TRBD2 (5 bases). Germline assignment: CDR1 MNHEY and CDR2 SMNVEV (reference sequence). Trimming shortened V by 7 bases and J by 0 bases, and 11 bases separated the two germline ends. This CDR3 is 14 amino acids long. The CDR3 coding sequence is TGTGCCAGCAACAGAGGGCACAGCACAGATACGCAGTATTTT. It codes for CASNRGHSTDTQYF.

The chain employs TRBV27 and TRBJ1-4, with TRBD1 as a possible D gene (5 bases). The CDR3 is 14 residues long. CDR1 is MNHEY and CDR2 is SMNVEV in the germline V gene (reference sequence). Deletions cut 5 bases from V and 8 bases from J, with 15 bases between. The CDR3 reads CASSLRAGREKLFF. The CDR3 DNA reads as TGTGCCAGCAGTCTCCGGGCAGGGAGGGAAAAACTGTTTTTT.

This chain joins TRBV9 and TRBJ1-3; D gene unclear. The V gene's germline CDR1 is SGDLS and CDR2 YYNGEE. The V and J ends lost 4 bases and 0 bases respectively, with 11 bases between them. The CDR3 totals 15 residues. CDR3 nucleotide sequence: TGTGCCAGCAGCCCCCGTCGGGTCTCTGGAAACACCATATATTTT. It encodes CASSPRRVSGNTIYF.

This clone was seen only once. V is TRBV5-6 and J is TRBJ1-5; D perhaps matches TRBD1 (6 bases). Trimming pared 4 bases from V and 10 bases from J, leaving 24 bases between. The germline CDR1 and CDR2 sequences are SGHDT and YYEEEE. The CDR3 contains 16 residues. The CDR3 spells CASSEMGGGPHRPQHF. Here the CDR3 DNA reads TGTGCCAGCAGCGAAATGGGGGGGGGCCCCCATCGTCCCCAGCATTTT.

The chain has TRBV13 and TRBJ2-1, with TRBD1 matching over 8 bases. Germline-derived CDR1 and CDR2 are PRHDT and FYEKMQ (reference sequence). V was clipped by 5 bases and J by 7 bases; unmatched bases: 4. The CDR3 runs to 13 residues. CDR3: CASSQQGVNEQFF. In DNA form, the CDR3 reads TGTGCCAGCAGCCAACAGGGGGTTAATGAGCAGTTCTTC.

This chain joins TRBV9 and TRBJ1-2; D remains unclear. In germline, CDR1 is SGDLS, CDR2 YYNGEE. The CDR3 consists of 11 residues. The V end was cut by 3 bases, the J end by 4 bases, with 4 bases between. As DNA, the CDR3 is TGTGCCAGCAGCGACAGCTATGGCTACACCTTC. Translated, it gives CASSDSYGYTF.

The J gene is TRBJ2-3, the V gene TRBV28; no firm D call. V was clipped by 4 bases and J by 3 bases, with 14 bases between them. Looked up from germline, CDR1 is MDHEN and CDR2 is SYDVKM. The CDR3 consists of 15 residues. The CDR3 reads CASSYSRSGTDTQYF. CDR3 sequence (DNA): TGTGCCAGCAGTTACTCTAGGAGTGGGACAGATACGCAGTATTTT.

V gene TRBV5-1 combines with J gene TRBJ2-1, with TRBD2 matching over 7 bases. V was clipped by 1 base and J by 10 bases; unmatched bases: 11. The V gene's germline CDR1 is SGHRS and CDR2 YFSETQ. This CDR3 spans 15 amino acids. Here the CDR3 DNA reads TGCGCCAGCAGCTTGAGAGGTGGGGAGGGACTAGAGCAGTTCTTC. Translated, it gives CASSLRGGEGLEQFF.

This clone was found a few times. The genes are TRBV3-1 (or the pseudogene TRBV3-2) and TRBJ1-1, with D perhaps TRBD1 (6 bases). CDR3 length equals 16 residues. V was shortened by 4 bases and J by 5 bases, with 20 bases between the two germline ends. CDR1 and CDR2 from the germline V gene are LGHDT and YNNKEL (reference sequence). DNA for the CDR3: TGTGCCAGCAGCCCATATCCCCCGGGGGCTGGGACTGAAGCTTTCTTT. It specifies CASSPYPPGAGTEAFF.

The chain combines TRBV27 with TRBJ2-1; weak D call: TRBD2 (6 bases). This CDR3 is 14 amino acids long. CDR1 is MNHEY, CDR2 SMNVEV, per germline (reference sequence). V lost 5 bases and J 7 bases, leaving 15 bases between the germline ends. CDR3: CASSPTGTFNEQFF. For the CDR3, the DNA is TGTGCCAGCAGTCCGACCGGGACTTTTAATGAGCAGTTCTTC.

The V call is TRBV5-4, the J call TRBJ2-3, with 13 bases that match TRBD2. CDR3 length: 16 amino acids. In germline, CDR1 is SGHNT, CDR2 YYREEE (reference sequence). The V gene end was trimmed by 2 bases and the J gene end by 6 bases; junction bases not matched to a gene: 6. In DNA, the CDR3 is TGTGCCAGCAGCTTACTAGCGGGGGGGCTATTGGATACGCAGTATTTT. Translating it yields CASSLLAGGLLDTQYF. Full variable domain (remainder filled in from reference TRBV5-4 and TRBJ2-3): ETGVTQSPTHLIKTRGQQVTLRCSSQSGHNTVSWYQQALGQGPQFIFQYYREEENGRGNFPPRFSGLQFPNYSSELNVNALELDDSALYLCASSLLAGGLLDTQYFGPGTRLTVL.

This clone was seen a few times. The chain is built from TRBV2 and TRBJ1-2; maybe TRBD1 (6 bases). Germline-derived CDR1 and CDR2 are SNHLY and FYNNEI. The CDR3 runs to 13 residues. V was trimmed by 6 bases and J by 8 bases, leaving 16 bases between them. For the CDR3, the DNA is TGTGCCAGCAGCGGACATGGGACAACCGGCTACACCTTC. This translates into CASSGHGTTGYTF.

V usage is TRBV13 and J usage is TRBJ2-2; no firm D call. The CDR3 consists of 13 residues. Per the germline V gene, CDR1 is PRHDT and CDR2 is FYEKMQ (reference sequence). Trimming took off 0 bases at V and 6 bases at J, with 5 bases between the two ends. The CDR3 spells CASSLGGSGELFF. CDR3 nucleotide sequence: TGTGCCAGCAGCTTAGGGGGTTCCGGGGAGCTGTTTTTT.

The chain uses TRBV9 and TRBJ1-6, with 8 bases lining up with TRBD1. The CDR3 length is 14 residues. Unmatched junction bases numbered 6, after V lost 4 bases and J lost 9 bases. Per germline, CDR1 SGDLS and CDR2 YYNGEE. The CDR3 spells CASSNRQGSSPLHF. The CDR3 DNA is TGTGCCAGCAGCAACCGACAGGGGAGTTCACCCCTCCACTTT.

The J gene is TRBJ1-1, the V gene TRBV6-5; weak D call: TRBD1 (6 bases). V was shortened by 7 bases and J by 0 bases, with 12 bases between the two germline ends. The V gene's germline CDR1 is MNHEY and CDR2 SVGAGI. This CDR3 comprises 14 residues. DNA of the CDR3: TGTGCCAGCACAGCAACAGGGCTGAACACTGAAGCTTTCTTT. Translated, it gives CASTATGLNTEAFF.

This clone was seen more than once but under ten times. The DNA for the CDR3 is TGTGCCAGCAGCTTGGGGGGGACCGACACCGGGGAGCTGTTTTTT. Its protein is CASSLGGTDTGELFF. The chain joins TRBV5-8 to TRBJ2-2; perhaps D is TRBD1 or TRBD2 (5 bases each). This CDR3 is built from 15 residues. Trimming took 0 bases from V and 3 from J, leaving 9 bases between them. Germline CDR1 is SGHTS and CDR2 is YDEGEE.

The chain joins TRBV19 to TRBJ1-1; tentatively, D is TRBD1 (5 bases). This CDR3 is 13 amino acids long. V shed 4 bases and J shed 4 bases, with 10 bases lying between them. From germline, CDR1 is LNHDA and CDR2 SQIVND (reference sequence). DNA of the CDR3: TGTGCCAGTAGTAGCAGGGTAGGCACTGAAGCTTTCTTT. Translating it yields CASSSRVGTEAFF.

This clone has only a few counts. V usage is TRBV3-1 (or the pseudogene TRBV3-2) and J usage is TRBJ2-1; 12 nucleotides align to TRBD2. Germline V gene sequence: CDR1 LGHDT, CDR2 YNNKEL (reference sequence). The CDR3 spans 17 residues. Trimming took 3 bases from V and 4 from J; bases not matched to a gene: 7. CDR3 nucleotides: TGTGCCAGCAGCCAGACGACTAGCGGGGGTAGGTACAATGAGCAGTTCTTC. This translates into CASSQTTSGGRYNEQFF.